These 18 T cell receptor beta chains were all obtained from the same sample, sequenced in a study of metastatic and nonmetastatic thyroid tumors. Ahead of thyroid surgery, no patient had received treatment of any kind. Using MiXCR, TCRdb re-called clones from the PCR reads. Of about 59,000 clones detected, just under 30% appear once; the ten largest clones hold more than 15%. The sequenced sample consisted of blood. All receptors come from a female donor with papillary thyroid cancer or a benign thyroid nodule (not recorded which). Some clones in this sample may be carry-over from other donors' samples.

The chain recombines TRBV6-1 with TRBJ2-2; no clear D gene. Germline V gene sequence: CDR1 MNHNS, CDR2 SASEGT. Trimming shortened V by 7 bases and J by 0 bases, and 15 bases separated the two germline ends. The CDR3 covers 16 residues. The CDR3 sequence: CASTQLANTNTGELFF. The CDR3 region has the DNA TGTGCCAGCACCCAATTGGCGAACACGAACACCGGGGAGCTGTTTTTT.

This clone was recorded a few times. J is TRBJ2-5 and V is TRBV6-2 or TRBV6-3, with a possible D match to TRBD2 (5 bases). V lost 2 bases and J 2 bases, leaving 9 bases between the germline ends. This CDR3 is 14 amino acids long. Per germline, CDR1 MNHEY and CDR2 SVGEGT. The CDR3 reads CASSYRRRQETQYF. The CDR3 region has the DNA TGTGCCAGCAGTTACCGGAGGAGGCAAGAGACCCAGTACTTC.

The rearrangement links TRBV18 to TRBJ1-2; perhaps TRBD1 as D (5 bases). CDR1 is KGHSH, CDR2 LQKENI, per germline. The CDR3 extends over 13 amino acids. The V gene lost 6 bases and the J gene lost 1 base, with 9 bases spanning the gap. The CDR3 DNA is TGTGCCAGCTCCGAAGGGGTTAACTATGGCTACACCTTC. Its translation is CASSEGVNYGYTF.

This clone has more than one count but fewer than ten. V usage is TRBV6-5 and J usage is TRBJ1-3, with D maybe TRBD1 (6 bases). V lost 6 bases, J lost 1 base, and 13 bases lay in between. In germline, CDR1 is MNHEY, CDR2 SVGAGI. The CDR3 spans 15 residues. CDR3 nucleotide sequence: TGTGCCAGCAGCTCTCGGACAGAATCTGGAAACACCATATATTTT. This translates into CASSSRTESGNTIYF.

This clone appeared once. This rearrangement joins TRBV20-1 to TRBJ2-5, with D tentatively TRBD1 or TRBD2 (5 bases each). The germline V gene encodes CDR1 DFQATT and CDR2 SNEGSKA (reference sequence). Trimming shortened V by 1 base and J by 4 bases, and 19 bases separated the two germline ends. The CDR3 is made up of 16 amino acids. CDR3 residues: CSARVGAGISLETQYF. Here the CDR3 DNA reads TGCAGTGCTAGAGTCGGGGCAGGGATTTCGTTAGAGACCCAGTACTTC.

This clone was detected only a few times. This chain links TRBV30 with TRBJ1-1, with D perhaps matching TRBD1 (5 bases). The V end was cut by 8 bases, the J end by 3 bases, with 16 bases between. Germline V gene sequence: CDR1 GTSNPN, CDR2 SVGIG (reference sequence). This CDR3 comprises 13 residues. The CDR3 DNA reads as TGTGCCCGAGCGGGAGGGGCTGACACTGAAGCTTTCTTT. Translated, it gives CARAGGADTEAFF.

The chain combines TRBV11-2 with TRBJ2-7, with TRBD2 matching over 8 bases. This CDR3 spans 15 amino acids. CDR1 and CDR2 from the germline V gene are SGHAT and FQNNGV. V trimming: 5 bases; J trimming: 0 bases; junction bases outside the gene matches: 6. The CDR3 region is CASSVRGTSSYEQYF. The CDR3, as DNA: TGTGCCAGCAGCGTTAGGGGGACTAGCTCCTACGAGCAGTACTTC.

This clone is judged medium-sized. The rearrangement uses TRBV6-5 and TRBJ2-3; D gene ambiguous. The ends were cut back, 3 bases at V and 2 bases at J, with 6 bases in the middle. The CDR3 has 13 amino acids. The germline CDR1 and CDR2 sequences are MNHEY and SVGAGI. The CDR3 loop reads CASSYRYTDTQYF. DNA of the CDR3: TGTGCCAGCAGTTATAGGTACACAGATACGCAGTATTTT.

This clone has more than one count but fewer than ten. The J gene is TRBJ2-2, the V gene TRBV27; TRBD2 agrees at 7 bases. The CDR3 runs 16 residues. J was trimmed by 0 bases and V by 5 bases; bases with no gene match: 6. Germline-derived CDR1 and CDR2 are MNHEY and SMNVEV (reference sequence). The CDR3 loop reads CASSGRTSPNTGELFF. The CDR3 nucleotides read TGTGCCAGCAGTGGAAGGACTAGTCCGAACACCGGGGAGCTGTTTTTT.

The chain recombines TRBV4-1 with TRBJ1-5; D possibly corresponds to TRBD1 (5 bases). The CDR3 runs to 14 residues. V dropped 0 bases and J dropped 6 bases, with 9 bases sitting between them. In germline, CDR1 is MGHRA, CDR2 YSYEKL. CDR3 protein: CASSQEGGTQPQHF. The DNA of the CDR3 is TGCGCCAGCAGCCAAGAGGGAGGGACTCAGCCCCAGCATTTT.

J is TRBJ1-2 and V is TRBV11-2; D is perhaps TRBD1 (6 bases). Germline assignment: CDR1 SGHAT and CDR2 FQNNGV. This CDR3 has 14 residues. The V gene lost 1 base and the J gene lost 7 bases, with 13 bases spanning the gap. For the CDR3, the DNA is TGTGCCAGCAGCTTAGGGCTACAGGGTGTTGGCTACACCTTC. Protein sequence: CASSLGLQGVGYTF.

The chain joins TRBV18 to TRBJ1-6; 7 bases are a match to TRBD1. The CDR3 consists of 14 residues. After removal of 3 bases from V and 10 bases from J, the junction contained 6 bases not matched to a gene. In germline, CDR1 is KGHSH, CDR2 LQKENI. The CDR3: CASSPYGQASPLHF. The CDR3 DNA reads TGTGCCAGCTCACCCTACGGACAGGCGTCACCCCTCCACTTT.

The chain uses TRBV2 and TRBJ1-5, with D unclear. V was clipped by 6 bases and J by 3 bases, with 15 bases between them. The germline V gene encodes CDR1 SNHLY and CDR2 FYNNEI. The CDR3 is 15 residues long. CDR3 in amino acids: CASRALASDNQPQHF. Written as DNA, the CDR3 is TGTGCCAGCAGGGCCCTGGCCTCCGACAATCAGCCCCAGCATTTT.

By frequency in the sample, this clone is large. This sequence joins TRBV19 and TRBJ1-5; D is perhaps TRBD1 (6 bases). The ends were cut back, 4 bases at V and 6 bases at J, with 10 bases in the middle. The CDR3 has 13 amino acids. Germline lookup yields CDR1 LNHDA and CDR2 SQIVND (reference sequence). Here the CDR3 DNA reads TGTGCCAGTAGTAACAGGGAGAGTCAGCCCCAGCATTTT. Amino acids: CASSNRESQPQHF. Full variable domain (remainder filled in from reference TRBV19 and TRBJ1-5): DGGITQSPKYLFRKEGQNVTLSCEQNLNHDAMYWYRQDPGQGLRLIYYSQIVNDFQKGDIAEGYSVSREKKESFPLTVTSAQKNPTAFYLCASSNRESQPQHFGDGTRLSIL.

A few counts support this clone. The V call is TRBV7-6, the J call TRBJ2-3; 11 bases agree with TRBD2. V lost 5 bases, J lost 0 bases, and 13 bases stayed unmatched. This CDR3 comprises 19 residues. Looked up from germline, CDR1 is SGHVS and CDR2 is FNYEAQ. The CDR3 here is CASSPQVALAGASTDTQYF. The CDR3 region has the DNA TGTGCCAGCAGCCCCCAAGTTGCACTAGCGGGGGCTAGCACAGATACGCAGTATTTT.

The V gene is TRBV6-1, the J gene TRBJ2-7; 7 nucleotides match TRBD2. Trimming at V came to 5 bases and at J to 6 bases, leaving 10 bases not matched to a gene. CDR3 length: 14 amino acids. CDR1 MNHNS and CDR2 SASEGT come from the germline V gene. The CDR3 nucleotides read TGTGCCAGCAGTCTGGGACTACCGGGGAGCGAGCAGTACTTC. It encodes CASSLGLPGSEQYF.

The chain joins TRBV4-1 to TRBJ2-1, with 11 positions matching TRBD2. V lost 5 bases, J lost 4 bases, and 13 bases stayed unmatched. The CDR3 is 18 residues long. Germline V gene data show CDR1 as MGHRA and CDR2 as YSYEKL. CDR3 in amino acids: CASSVPIAGGPRYNEQFF. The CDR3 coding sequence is TGCGCCAGCAGCGTGCCAATAGCGGGGGGGCCGAGATACAATGAGCAGTTCTTC.

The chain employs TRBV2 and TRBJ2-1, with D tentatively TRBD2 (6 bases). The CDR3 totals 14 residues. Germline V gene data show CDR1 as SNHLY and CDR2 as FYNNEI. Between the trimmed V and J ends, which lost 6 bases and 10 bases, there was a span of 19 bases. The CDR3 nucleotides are TGTGCCAGCAGCGATCGGGACTTTTGGAGCGAGCAGTTCTTC. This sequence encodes CASSDRDFWSEQFF.